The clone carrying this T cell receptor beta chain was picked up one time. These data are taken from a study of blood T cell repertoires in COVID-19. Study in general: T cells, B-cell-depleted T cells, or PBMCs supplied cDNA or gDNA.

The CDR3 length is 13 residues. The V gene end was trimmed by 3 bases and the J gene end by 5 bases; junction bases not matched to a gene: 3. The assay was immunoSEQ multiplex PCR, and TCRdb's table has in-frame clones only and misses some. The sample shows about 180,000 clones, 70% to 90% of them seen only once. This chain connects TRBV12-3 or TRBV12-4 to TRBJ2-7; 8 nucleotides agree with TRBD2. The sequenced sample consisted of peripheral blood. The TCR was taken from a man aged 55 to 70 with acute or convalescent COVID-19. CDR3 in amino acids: CASSLREVDEQYF. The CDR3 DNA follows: TGTGCCAGCAGTTTGCGGGAGGTCGACGAGCAGTACTTC.